The 5 T cell receptor beta chains below come from one sample, sequenced in a study of blood T cell repertoires in COVID-19. Libraries were prepared by immunoSEQ multiplex PCR; TCRdb keeps only in-frame clonotypes and omits some of them. The data contain hundreds of thousands of clones, about 86% of them seen just once; the ten biggest clones take up about 8.9%. The sample comprised peripheral blood. The receptors were gathered from a woman between 45 and 65 years old with acute or convalescent COVID-19.

V gene TRBV11-1 combines with J gene TRBJ1-6, with D unresolved. The ends were cut back, 2 bases at V and 6 bases at J, with 5 bases in the middle. Germline values: CDR1 SGHAT, CDR2 FQDESV (reference sequence). The length of the CDR3 is 13 residues. The CDR3 protein is CASSLLSNSPLHF. In nucleotides, the CDR3 is TGTGCCAGCAGCTTACTAAGTAATTCACCCCTCCACTTT.

The gene calls are TRBV10-3 and TRBJ1-1; 10 bases match TRBD1. The CDR3 consists of 19 residues. The V and J ends lost 6 bases and 1 base, in that order; junction bases with no gene match: 17. CDR1 ENHRY and CDR2 SYGVKD come from the germline V gene. The DNA of the CDR3 is TGTGCCATCAGGAAACCTTACCGGGACAGGGGCGGCCCGAACACTGAAGCTTTCTTT. Its protein is CAIRKPYRDRGGPNTEAFF.

The chain couples TRBV5-1 to TRBJ2-1, with 11 bases matching TRBD2. Germline loops: CDR1 SGHRS, CDR2 YFSETQ. This CDR3 spans 15 amino acids. The junction had 5 bases not matched to a gene; V was cut back by 3 bases and J by 6 bases. The CDR3 sequence: CASSSGLAAPNEQFF. The CDR3, as DNA: TGCGCCAGCAGCTCGGGACTAGCGGCCCCCAATGAGCAGTTCTTC.

This chain links TRBV29-1 with TRBJ2-2, with a weak D call TRBD2 (6 bases). Germline-derived CDR1 and CDR2 are SQVTM and ANQGSEA. The CDR3 length is 12 residues. With 7 bases removed from V and 3 bases from J, the gap between germline ends came to 9 bases. The chain's CDR3 is CSGRGYTGELFF. In nucleotides, the CDR3 is TGCAGCGGGAGGGGCTACACCGGGGAGCTGTTTTTT.

In its sample, this clone was seen a few times. The V gene is TRBV27, the J gene TRBJ1-6; D unresolved. Trimming pared 0 bases from V and 10 bases from J, leaving 16 bases between. Germline V gene lookup returns CDR1 MNHEY and CDR2 SMNVEV (reference sequence). The CDR3 loop spans 16 amino acids. The CDR3 DNA sequence: TGTGCCAGCAGTTTATCCCTCCTGGACTGGAAGTCACCCCTCCACTTT. The encoded protein is CASSLSLLDWKSPLHF.